A single sample gave rise to the 11 T cell receptor beta chains below, sequenced in a study of early T cells in non-severe SARS-CoV-2 infection. TCRdb independently ran MiXCR on the 5' RACE reads; one entry per CDR3 protein. Of some 57,000 distinct CDR3 sequences listed, about a tenth are singletons. Sequenced sample: whole blood. All receptors derive from an adult who was a healthcare worker with PCR-confirmed SARS-CoV-2 infection or an uninfected control (not recorded which).

This clonotype was picked up a small number of times. The rearrangement links TRBV29-1 to TRBJ2-1, with 8 bases identical to TRBD2. This CDR3 has 14 amino acids. The V gene's germline CDR1 is SQVTM and CDR2 ANQGSEA. J gave up 8 bases and V 0 bases, and 6 bases lay outside the gene matches. Here the CDR3 DNA reads TGCAGCGTTGAAGAGGCGGGGGGCCGTGATGAGCAGTTCTTC. As protein: CSVEEAGGRDEQFF.

The CDR3 DNA is TGCGCCAGCAGCTCCAGCAGCCTGGGTCTGAACACTGAAGCTTTCTTT. Residues: CASSSSSLGLNTEAFF. This chain uses TRBV5-1 with TRBJ1-1; unclear D gene. Per germline, CDR1 SGHRS and CDR2 YFSETQ. The CDR3 sequence is 16 residues long. The ends were cut back, 3 bases at V and 0 bases at J, with 15 bases in the middle. Full variable domain (rest looked up from reference TRBV5-1 and TRBJ1-1): KAGVTQTPRYLIKTRGQQVTLSCSPISGHRSVSWYQQTPGQGLQFLFEYFSETQRNKGNFPGRFSGRQFSNSRSEMNVSTLELGDSALYLCASSSSSLGLNTEAFFGQGTRLTVV.

This clonotype came up a few times. The chain has TRBV20-1 and TRBJ1-3; D not certain. Trimming pared 3 bases from V and 3 bases from J, leaving 3 bases between. This CDR3 is 11 amino acids long. Germline loops: CDR1 DFQATT, CDR2 SNEGSKA (reference sequence). The CDR3 reads CSASGGNTIYF. In DNA form, the CDR3 reads TGCAGTGCTAGTGGTGGAAACACCATATATTTT.

The chain recombines TRBV3-1 with TRBJ1-1, with D perhaps TRBD1 (5 bases). Trimming removed 0 bases from V and 12 bases from J, with 17 bases in between. Germline V gene sequence: CDR1 LGHDT, CDR2 YNNKEL (reference sequence). This CDR3 is built from 14 residues. The CDR3 DNA reads TGTGCCAGCAGCCAAGATTGGGCAGGGCGTATGACTTTCTTT. Amino acids: CASSQDWAGRMTFF.

This clonotype rates as medium-sized (0.01 to 0.1%). The chain couples TRBV12-3 or TRBV12-4 to TRBJ1-1; 10 bases agree with TRBD1. V trimming: 5 bases; J trimming: 6 bases; junction bases outside the gene matches: 9. The CDR3 covers 15 residues. CDR3 in amino acids: CASSRPGQGWAEAFF. CDR3 sequence (DNA): TGTGCCAGCAGTCGACCGGGACAGGGGTGGGCTGAAGCTTTCTTT.

The V call is TRBV29-1, the J call TRBJ2-7; D perhaps matches TRBD2 (6 bases). Trimming left V 7 bases short and J 6 bases short, with 16 bases between. This CDR3 is built from 12 residues. The germline V gene has CDR1 SQVTM and CDR2 ANQGSEA. CDR3 DNA: TGCAGCGCCGCGACTAGTGGATCCGAGCAGTACTTC. Amino acid sequence: CSAATSGSEQYF.

Many counts were recorded for this clonotype. The chain recombines TRBV5-1 with TRBJ1-6; TRBD1 matches at 11 bases. J lost 8 bases, V lost 4 bases, and 8 bases had no gene match. There are 16 residues in the CDR3. Germline-derived CDR1 and CDR2 are SGHRS and YFSETQ. CDR3 residues: CASSPTGTGGYSPLHF. CDR3 nucleotide sequence: TGCGCCAGCAGCCCCACAGGGACAGGGGGTTATTCACCCCTCCACTTT. The full variable domain, rest sourced from reference TRBV5-1 and TRBJ1-6, is KAGVTQTPRYLIKTRGQQVTLSCSPISGHRSVSWYQQTPGQGLQFLFEYFSETQRNKGNFPGRFSGRQFSNSRSEMNVSTLELGDSALYLCASSPTGTGGYSPLHFGNGTRLTVT.

The chain carries TRBV30 and TRBJ1-5; the D is unclear. Germline CDR1 and CDR2: GTSNPN and SVGIG (reference sequence). The CDR3 spans 12 residues. The ends were cut back, 3 bases at V and 3 bases at J, with 6 bases in the middle. CDR3 loop: CAWSSLNQPQHF. The CDR3 DNA is TGTGCCTGGAGCTCTCTCAATCAGCCCCAGCATTTT. Full variable domain (missing parts from reference TRBV30 and TRBJ1-5): SQTIHQWPATLVQPVGSPLSLECTVEGTSNPNLYWYRQAAGRGLQLLFYSVGIGQISSEVPQNLSASRPQDRQFILSSKKLLLSDSGFYLCAWSSLNQPQHFGDGTRLSIL.

This clonotype was seen at least ten times. The chain carries TRBV14 and TRBJ2-3, with unresolved D. This CDR3 has 11 amino acids. Trimming left V 1 base short and J 5 bases short, with 1 base between. Germline CDR1 is SGHDN and CDR2 is FVKESK. The CDR3 sequence: CASSQGDTQYF. The CDR3 DNA reads as TGTGCCAGCAGCCAAGGAGATACGCAGTATTTT.

The V call is TRBV20-1, the J call TRBJ2-7; 8 bases are a match to TRBD1. With 1 base clipped from V and 2 bases from J, the junction kept 7 bases outside the gene matches. CDR1 and CDR2 from the germline V gene are DFQATT and SNEGSKA (reference sequence). This CDR3 is built from 15 residues. CDR3 region: CSARATGVPTYEQYF. CDR3 nucleotide sequence: TGCAGTGCTAGAGCGACAGGGGTGCCAACCTACGAGCAGTACTTC.

This clonotype is deemed medium-sized (0.01 to 0.1%). The V gene is TRBV5-5, the J gene TRBJ2-5; no firm D call. Germline V gene sequence: CDR1 SGHKS, CDR2 YYEKEE (reference sequence). There are 12 residues in the CDR3. Trimming took off 3 bases at V and 6 bases at J, with 9 bases between the two ends. CDR3 bases: TGTGCCAGCAGCTACGACCGAAAGACCCAGTACTTC. Translating gives CASSYDRKTQYF.